This T cell receptor (beta chain) was profiled in a study of T-cell memory formation after mild COVID-19. TCRdb analysed the 5' RACE reads with MiXCR anew, one entry per CDR3 protein. The top ten hold approximately 26% of the sample, which has roughly 100,000 distinct CDR3 sequences, more than 10% seen once. Only a few counts were recorded for this clonotype. Per germline, CDR1 SGHVS and CDR2 FNYEAQ. V dropped 6 bases and J dropped 1 base, with 9 bases sitting between them. CDR3 length: 14 residues. The sequenced sample was PBMCs or a T cell subset sorted from them (not recorded which). This clonotype was sampled from an adult woman who had mild COVID-19 (a few samples of this study predate the infection). Cell type and time point are not known. This chain connects TRBV7-6 to TRBJ2-2, with D possibly TRBD1 on 6 matching bases. This chain's CDR3 is CASRQGENTGELFF. CDR3 sequence (DNA): TGTGCCAGCAGACAGGGCGAGAACACCGGGGAGCTGTTTTTT.